Reported below is one T cell receptor (beta chain). The source of the sample is a study of T-cell reconstitution after alpha-beta-depleted transplantation in children. V lost 6 bases to trimming and J lost 3 bases, with 16 bases between them. Germline V gives CDR1 MNHNS, CDR2 SASEGT. The CDR3 covers 15 residues. Unique molecular identifiers were incorporated when the TCRbeta library was constructed. Via MiXCR, TCRdb re-called the PCR reads, giving one row per CDR3 protein. This sample has more than 300,000 distinct CDR3 sequences, with about a sixth found just once. Source: PBMCs, mostly from graft donor cells, taken 360 days after TCRalphabeta/CD19-depleted stem cell transplant. This TCR derives from a male patient aged 2 to 10 who had a stem cell transplant for acute lymphoblastic leukemia, so the T cells may come from the graft donor. This rearrangement joins TRBV6-1 to TRBJ2-3; D uncertain. The CDR3 sequence is CASRDAGSFTDTQYF. Written as DNA, the CDR3 is TGTGCCAGCAGAGACGCCGGCTCGTTTACAGATACGCAGTATTTT.